This is a list of T cell receptor beta chains from one sample in a study of cytomegalovirus exposure and HLA in healthy donors. Only in-frame clones appear in the TCRdb table, and some are missing; sequencing was by immunoSEQ multiplex PCR. This table has about 130,000 clones, around 85% appearing once. Sequencing was performed on PBMCs. These receptors originate from a woman aged 25 to 39 in good health and CMV-seropositive. Both conserved end residues are part of each CDR3. A D gene is named only where the DNA matches it firmly. The size field is filled for only some rows; it gives once, few, many or a size class.

TRBJ2-7 | TRBV13 | - | TRBD1 | CASSLGLGTVYEQYF | TGTGCCAGCAGCTTAGGTCTAGGGACAGTCTACGAGCAGTACTTC
TRBJ2-7 | TRBV7-9 | - | - | CASSYQGTEQYF | TGTGCCAGCAGCTACCAGGGGACCGAGCAGTACTTC
TRBJ2-2 | TRBV30 | - | - | CASEPTAPTGELFF | TGTGCCTCGGAGCCTACTGCCCCCACCGGGGAGCTGTTTTTT
TRBJ1-6 | TRBV10-2 | - | TRBD1 | CASTLGQHNSPLHF | TGCGCCAGCACCCTGGGACAGCATAATTCACCCCTCCACTTT
TRBJ1-1 | TRBV2 | - | TRBD1 | CASSVQGDGTEAFF | TGTGCCAGCAGTGTACAGGGGGATGGGACTGAAGCTTTCTTT
TRBJ1-1 | TRBV5-8 | - | - | CASSPGGGTEAFF | TGTGCCAGCAGCCCCGGGGGGGGGACCGAAGCTTTCTTT
TRBJ1-2 | TRBV5-4 | - | TRBD1 | CASSIQGTGGYTF | TGTGCCAGCAGCATACAGGGGACGGGCGGCTACACCTTC
TRBJ1-3 | TRBV16 | - | TRBD1 | CASSRRDSSGNTIYF | TGTGCCAGCAGCCGCAGGGACAGCTCTGGAAACACCATATATTTT
TRBJ2-7 | TRBV30 | - | - | CALEVQDGSYEQYF | TGTGCCCTCGAGGTACAGGATGGGTCCTACGAGCAGTACTTC
TRBJ1-1 | TRBV23-1 | - | - | CASSYTPQGPAGNTEAFF | TGCGCCAGCAGTTATACCCCCCAGGGGCCCGCGGGGAACACTGAAGCTTTCTTT
TRBJ2-5 | TRBV5-1 | - | TRBD2 | CASSFGTSGEETQYF | TGCGCCAGCAGCTTCGGGACTAGCGGGGAAGAGACCCAGTACTTC
TRBJ2-3 | TRBV4-2 | few | - | CASSQPFPSGTDTQYF | TGTGCCAGCAGCCAACCGTTTCCCTCGGGGACAGATACGCAGTATTTT
TRBJ2-7 | TRBV5-1 | - | TRBD2 | CASSLARGLATPYEQYF | TGCGCCAGCAGCTTGGCCAGAGGACTAGCGACCCCCTACGAGCAGTACTTC
TRBJ2-3 | TRBV5-1 | - | - | CASTSSGSSTDTQYF | TGCGCCAGCACCTCATCGGGGTCTAGCACAGATACGCAGTATTTT
TRBJ2-7 | TRBV7-6 | - | - | CASSSYREGEQYF | TGTGCCAGCAGCTCGTACAGGGAAGGCGAGCAGTACTTC
TRBJ2-7 | TRBV19 | - | - | CASSIFGRATGIRSYEQYF | TGTGCCAGTAGTATTTTCGGGCGGGCTACAGGGATTAGGTCCTACGAGCAGTACTTC
TRBJ1-1 | TRBV6-6 | - | - | CASRQGKNTEAFF | TGTGCCAGCAGGCAGGGAAAGAACACTGAAGCTTTCTTT
TRBJ1-5 | TRBV30 | - | TRBD1 | CAWSIPWTGDHQPQHF | TGTGCCTGGAGTATACCCTGGACAGGGGATCATCAGCCCCAGCATTTT
TRBJ2-3 | TRBV2 | once | TRBD1 | CAGTDRDADTQYF | TGTGCCGGGACGGACAGGGATGCCGATACGCAGTATTTT
TRBJ2-7 | TRBV6-5 | few | - | CASRYKTGVFEQYF | TGTGCCAGCAGATATAAGACGGGGGTGTTCGAGCAGTACTTC
TRBJ1-4 | TRBV25-1 | - | - | CASSDSGATNEKLFF | TGTGCCAGTTCGGACTCAGGGGCAACTAATGAAAAACTGTTTTTT
TRBJ2-7 | TRBV5-3 | - | - | CARSLLGSSYEQYF | TGTGCCAGAAGCTTGCTTGGTAGCTCCTACGAGCAGTACTTC
TRBJ1-1 | TRBV6-5 | - | - | CASSYSTQGRLRAAFF | TGTGCCAGCAGTTACTCGACGCAGGGGAGATTGCGGGCAGCTTTCTTT
TRBJ2-1 | TRBV9 | once | TRBD2 | CASSVVALGGDEQFF | TGTGCCAGCAGCGTAGTCGCTCTTGGGGGGGATGAGCAGTTCTTC
TRBJ2-2 | TRBV13 | - | TRBD1 | CASSYGQGGTGEPFF | TGTGCCAGCAGCTATGGACAGGGAGGTACCGGGGAGCCGTTTTTT
TRBJ1-5 | TRBV28 | - | - | CASKPTVNINQPQHF | TGTGCCAGCAAACCCACAGTGAACATAAATCAGCCCCAGCATTTT
TRBJ1-6 | TRBV19 | once | TRBD1 | CASSTTGVNSPLHF | TGTGCCAGTAGTACGACAGGGGTTAATTCACCCCTCCACTTT
TRBJ2-7 | TRBV13 | - | - | CASSLGAGAVEGEQYF | TGTGCCAGCAGCTTAGGGGCGGGGGCGGTGGAGGGAGAGCAGTACTTC
TRBJ2-5 | TRBV18 | - | TRBD1 | CASSLPSTGSKTQYF | TGTGCCAGCTCACTTCCCTCGACAGGGTCAAAGACCCAGTACTTC
TRBJ1-2 | TRBV27 | - | - | CASSSFGGYGYTF | TGTGCCAGCAGTTCCTTCGGGGGTTATGGCTACACCTTC
TRBJ2-1 | TRBV7-9 | - | TRBD2 | CASSLEAGFEQFF | TGTGCCAGCAGCTTAGAAGCGGGATTCGAGCAGTTCTTC
TRBJ1-5 | TRBV21-1 | once | - | CASSKEANYSNQPQHF | TGTGCCAGCAGCAAAGAAGCAAATTATAGCAATCAGCCCCAGCATTTT
TRBJ1-1 | TRBV4-1 | - | TRBD1 | CASSRPDRENTEAFF | TGCGCCAGCAGCCGACCCGACAGGGAAAACACTGAAGCTTTCTTT
TRBJ1-2 | TRBV5-1 | few | TRBD1 | CASSLETGPYGYTF | TGCGCCAGCAGCCTGGAGACAGGGCCCTATGGCTACACCTTC
TRBJ1-1 | TRBV6-5 | - | TRBD1 | CASSRGDGTEAFF | TGTGCCAGCAGCAGGGGGGATGGCACTGAAGCTTTCTTT
TRBJ2-1 | TRBV10-3 | - | TRBD2 | CAISESGLAGYNEQFF | TGTGCCATCAGTGAGTCGGGACTAGCGGGGTACAATGAGCAGTTCTTC
TRBJ2-7 | TRBV28 | - | TRBD1 | CASWVTGTGHYEQYF | TGTGCCAGCTGGGTCACCGGGACAGGCCACTACGAGCAGTACTTC
TRBJ2-1 | TRBV7-2 | once | - | CASSFRGEQFF | TGTGCCAGCAGCTTTCGTGGAGAACAGTTCTTC
TRBJ1-2 | TRBV28 | few | TRBD1 | CASLILGQGGYTF | TGTGCCAGCCTAATTCTCGGACAGGGGGGCTACACCTTC
TRBJ2-7 | TRBV28 | - | TRBD2 | CASSSHSPGGGRSYEQYF | TGTGCCAGCAGTTCTCACTCCCCGGGCGGGGGAAGGTCCTACGAGCAGTACTTC
TRBJ1-2 | TRBV29-1 | - | TRBD1 | CSVLQGYGYTF | TGCAGCGTCCTACAGGGGTATGGCTACACCTTC
TRBJ1-1 | TRBV11-2 | - | - | CASSATRGNTEAFF | TGTGCCAGCAGCGCCACCAGGGGTAACACTGAAGCTTTCTTT
TRBJ2-2 | TRBV11-3 | - | - | CASSPGSGNTGELFF | TGTGCCAGCAGCCCTGGTAGCGGGAACACCGGGGAGCTGTTTTTT
TRBJ2-1 | TRBV6-6 | - | - | CASSFVNNEQFF | TGTGCCAGCAGTTTTGTCAACAATGAGCAGTTCTTC
TRBJ1-1 | TRBV7-9 | - | - | CASSDYRNLEAFF | TGTGCCAGCAGCGACTACCGGAACCTTGAAGCTTTCTTT
TRBJ1-1 | TRBV20-1 | few | - | CSATGAHEAFF | TGCAGTGCTACAGGGGCGCATGAAGCTTTCTTT
TRBJ1-1 | TRBV18 | - | - | CASSPPGGMNTEAFF | TGTGCCAGCTCACCGCCCGGGGGGATGAACACTGAAGCTTTCTTT
TRBJ1-1 | TRBV6-5 | - | - | CASSSAGFNTEAFF | TGTGCCAGCAGTTCAGCAGGGTTTAACACTGAAGCTTTCTTT
TRBJ2-1 | TRBV5-4 | - | TRBD2 | CATISGRTSYNEQFF | TGTGCCACCATCAGCGGGAGGACCTCCTACAATGAGCAGTTCTTC
TRBJ1-4 | TRBV5-1 | - | - | CASSQDSNEKLFF | TGCGCCAGCAGCCAAGACAGTAATGAAAAACTGTTTTTT
TRBJ2-3 | TRBV27 | - | - | CASSPGWGADTQYF | TGTGCCAGCAGTCCAGGGTGGGGGGCAGATACGCAGTATTTT
TRBJ2-1 | TRBV18 | - | - | CASSRSVVDEQFF | TGTGCCAGCTCACGTAGTGTGGTGGATGAGCAGTTCTTC
TRBJ2-3 | TRBV7-6 | - | - | CASSQNEEDTQYF | TGTGCCAGCAGCCAAAACGAAGAGGATACGCAGTATTTT
TRBJ1-2 | TRBV5-1 | - | - | CASSLEGGGGYTF | TGCGCCAGCAGCTTGGAAGGTGGGGGGGGCTACACCTTC